This T cell receptor (beta chain) was observed in a study of T cells in Graves' hyperthyroidism and ophthalmopathy. This clonotype was observed a handful of times. Diagnoses used clinical symptoms, serum thyroxine and TRAb, thyroid ultrasound and orbital computed tomography. Regions amplified from RNA transcripts were the TCR beta CDR3 regions. HTBI primers drove first-round RT-PCR of the TCR CDR3. TCRdb reprocessed the multiplex PCR reads with MiXCR, giving one entry per CDR3 protein. The sample consists of around 300,000 distinct CDR3 sequences, 25% to 30% of them appearing once. The CDR3 sequence is 13 residues long. The germline V gene encodes CDR1 SGDLS and CDR2 YYNGEE. V shed 2 bases and J 7 bases; nucleotides not matched to a gene: 3.

V usage is TRBV9 and J usage is TRBJ2-7, with 10 bases identical to TRBD2. The material sequenced was blood. This clonotype was sampled from a middle-aged man with Graves' hyperthyroidism that later progressed to Graves' ophthalmopathy. The CDR3 DNA follows: TGTGCCAGCAGCGTTCTAGCGGGAGAAGAGCAGTACTTC. It translates to CASSVLAGEEQYF.